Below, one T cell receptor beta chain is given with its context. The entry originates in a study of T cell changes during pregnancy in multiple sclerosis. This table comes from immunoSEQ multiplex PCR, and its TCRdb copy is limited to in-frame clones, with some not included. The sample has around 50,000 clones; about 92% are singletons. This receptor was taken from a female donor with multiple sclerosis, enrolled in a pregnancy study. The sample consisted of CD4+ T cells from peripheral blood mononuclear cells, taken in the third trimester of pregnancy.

The chain's CDR3 is CASSQTDRGKNEKLFF. CDR3 bases: TGTGCCAGCAGCCAAACTGACAGGGGGAAAAATGAAAAACTGTTTTTT. The rearrangement uses TRBV28 and TRBJ1-4; 9 bases line up with TRBD1. Germline V gene lookup returns CDR1 MDHEN and CDR2 SYDVKM. Trimming cost V 6 bases and J 5 bases; bases outside gene matches: 10. This CDR3 has 16 amino acids.